Only one count was recorded for the clone carrying this T cell receptor (beta chain). In the authors' workflow: Amplification with reference gene primers provided the estimates of nucleated cell counts. This table comes from immunoSEQ multiplex PCR, and its TCRdb copy is limited to in-frame clones, with some not included. V, J and clone size reflect that table, while D and trimming were determined from the DNA. The sample has hundreds of thousands of clones, around 88% seen once. The trim removed 5 bases at V and 4 bases at J, leaving 6 bases unmatched. Germline V CDR1 and CDR2: MNHEY, SVGEGT. The CDR3 consists of 14 residues. The sample is drawn from a study of blood T cell repertoires in COVID-19. Overall study context: Samples of COVID-19 (acute and convalescent) were obtained from the United States, Italy and Spain. The cDNA or gDNA used as material had been derived from T cells, B-cell-depleted T cells, or PBMCs.

This rearrangement joins TRBV6-2 or TRBV6-3 to TRBJ2-7; 9 nucleotides align to TRBD1. This TCR came from a woman between 65 and 79 years old with COVID-19, enrolled during active disease. The specimen was peripheral blood. CDR3 sequence reads: CASSPGQGWYEQYF. The DNA for the CDR3 is TGTGCCAGCAGTCCCGGACAGGGGTGGTACGAGCAGTACTTC.